This T cell receptor (beta chain) was found in a study of blood T cells in healthy people across ages. Across the study: Capturing about one barcoded beta molecule per two T cells was achieved by template switching.

Study results and caveats: Without sorted subsets, naive and antigen-experienced compartments could not be conclusively compared.

Per germline, CDR1 LGHNA and CDR2 YNFKEQ. The CDR3 is made up of 14 amino acids. A sample-barcoded 5' primer and a J-beta primer mix were used in a second PCR of roughly 6 to 11 cycles. A template-switch adaptor with 12 random nucleotides tagged each cDNA molecule. TCRdb itself ran the 5' RACE reads through MiXCR, one entry per CDR3 protein. The sample gives around 620,000 distinct CDR3 sequences, approximately 30% of which show up once; approximately 18% is in the top ten. A word on this clonotype: Its antigen is not identified.

The chain carries TRBV4-2 and TRBJ2-5; TRBD1 matches 8 bases. The J call may not be correct, given that the DNA end is closer to TRBJ2-7. The source is a woman between 65 and 79 years old in good health. The sequenced sample was blood. The CDR3 nucleotides are TGTGCCAGCAGCCGGCAGGGGGCGGCCTACGAGCAGTACTTC. Translated, it gives CASSRQGAAYEQYF.